This TCR beta chain was obtained from a study of T cell changes during pregnancy in multiple sclerosis. Per the germline V gene, CDR1 is SGHNT and CDR2 is YYREEE (reference sequence). The ends were cut back, 0 bases at V and 6 bases at J, with 16 bases in the middle. The CDR3 consists of 16 residues. TCRdb's table, derived via immunoSEQ multiplex PCR, lists solely in-frame clones and lacks some. The sample lists 75,000 to 90,000 clones; around 90% were seen once. This receptor was obtained from a female donor with multiple sclerosis, enrolled in a pregnancy study. The specimen comprised CD4+ T cells from peripheral blood mononuclear cells, sampled before pregnancy. This chain joins TRBV5-4 and TRBJ2-1; tentative D call: TRBD2 (6 bases). The CDR3 loop reads CASSLVPGVEGNEQFF. As DNA, the CDR3 is TGTGCCAGCAGCTTGGTCCCGGGAGTTGAGGGCAATGAGCAGTTCTTC. The variable domain in full, completed from reference TRBV5-4 and TRBJ2-1, reads ETGVTQSPTHLIKTRGQQVTLRCSSQSGHNTVSWYQQALGQGPQFIFQYYREEENGRGNFPPRFSGLQFPNYSSELNVNALELDDSALYLCASSLVPGVEGNEQFFGPGTRLTVL.